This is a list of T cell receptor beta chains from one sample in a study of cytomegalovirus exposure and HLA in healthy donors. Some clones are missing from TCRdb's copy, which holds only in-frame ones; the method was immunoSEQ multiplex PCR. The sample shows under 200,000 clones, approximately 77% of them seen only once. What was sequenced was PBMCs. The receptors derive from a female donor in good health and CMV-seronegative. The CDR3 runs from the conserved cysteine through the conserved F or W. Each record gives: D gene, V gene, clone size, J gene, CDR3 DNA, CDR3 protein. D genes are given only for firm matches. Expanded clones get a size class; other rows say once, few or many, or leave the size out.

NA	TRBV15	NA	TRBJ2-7	TGTGCCACCAGCAGGGACAGAGGAGGAAGAAGCTCCTACGAGCAGTACTTC	CATSRDRGGRSSYEQYF
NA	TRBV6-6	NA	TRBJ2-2	TGTGCCAGCAGTCCCCGGGACTCGAACACCGGGGAGCTGTTTTTT	CASSPRDSNTGELFF
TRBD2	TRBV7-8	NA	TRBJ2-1	TGTGCCAGCAGCTCCGGGACTAGGGACTACAATGAGCAGTTCTTC	CASSSGTRDYNEQFF
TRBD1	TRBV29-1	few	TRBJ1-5	TGCAGCGCTCGGACAGGGGAAGGCAATCAGCCCCAGCATTTT	CSARTGEGNQPQHF
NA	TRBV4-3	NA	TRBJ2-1	TGCGCCAGCAGCCAAGATCAATCGGGCTACAATGAGCAGTTCTTC	CASSQDQSGYNEQFF
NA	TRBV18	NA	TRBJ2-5	TGTGCCAGCTCACCTCCTACTAGGAGGGAGACCCAGTACTTC	CASSPPTRRETQYF
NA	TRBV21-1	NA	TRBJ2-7	TGTGCCAGCAGCAGCGTCCGCTCCTACGAGCAGTACTTC	CASSSVRSYEQYF
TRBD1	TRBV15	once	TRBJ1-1	TGTGCCACCACCGACGACAGGGCGGGGACTGAAGCTTTCTTT	CATTDDRAGTEAFF
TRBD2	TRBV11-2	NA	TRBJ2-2	TGTGCCAGCAGCCCCGCGGGGGGGCGAGGCACCGGGGAGCTGTTTTTT	CASSPAGGRGTGELFF
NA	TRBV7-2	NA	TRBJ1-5	TGTGCCAGCAGCTTATCATCAGGTCCGAGGCCCCAGCATTTT	CASSLSSGPRPQHF
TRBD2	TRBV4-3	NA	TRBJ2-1	TGCGCCAGCAGCCGGGAGGGTAGAGCGGGTCCCTACAATGAGCAGTTCTTC	CASSREGRAGPYNEQFF
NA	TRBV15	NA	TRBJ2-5	TGTGCCACCAGCAGAGATAAGAGGGTTTGGCCGGAGACCCAGTACTTC	CATSRDKRVWPETQYF
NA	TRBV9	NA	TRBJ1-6	TGTGCCAGCAGCGTGGACAGCTCCTATAATTCACCCCTCCACTTT	CASSVDSSYNSPLHF
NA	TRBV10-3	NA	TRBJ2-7	TGTGCCATCAGTGAGCGGGGCTCGACAGGACCCTACGAGCAGTACTTC	CAISERGSTGPYEQYF
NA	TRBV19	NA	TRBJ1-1	TGTGCCAGTAGTATGAAGCAGAACACTGAAGCTTTCTTT	CASSMKQNTEAFF
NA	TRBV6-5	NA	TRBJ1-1	TGTGCCAGCAGTCCAACGGAGATGAACACTGAAGCTTTCTTT	CASSPTEMNTEAFF
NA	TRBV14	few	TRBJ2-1	TGTGCCAGCAGCCTGACAGGATCAGGGAGTGAGCAGTTCTTC	CASSLTGSGSEQFF
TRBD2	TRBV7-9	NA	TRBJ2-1	TGTGCCAGCAGCAATAGCGGGAGGGGGAGCAATGAGCAGTTCTTC	CASSNSGRGSNEQFF
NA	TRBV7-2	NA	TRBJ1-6	TGTGCCATCAACTTTATCAGGGGTAGGGATTCACCCCTCCACTTT	CAINFIRGRDSPLHF
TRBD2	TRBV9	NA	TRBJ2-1	TGTGCCAGCAGCGTCGGGACTAGCGGGACTCGGGAGCAGTTCTTC	CASSVGTSGTREQFF
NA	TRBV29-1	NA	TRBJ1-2	TGCAGCGTATCAGGCCTTAGCTATGGCTACACCTTC	CSVSGLSYGYTF
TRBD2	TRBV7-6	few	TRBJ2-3	TGTGCCAGCAGCTTAGACACTAGCGGGGCCGCTAGCACAGATACGCAGTATTTT	CASSLDTSGAASTDTQYF
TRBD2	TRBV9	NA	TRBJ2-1	TGTGCCAGCAGCGTAGACGCGGGGGGGTCCTACTTCTCCTACAATGAGCAGTTCTTC	CASSVDAGGSYFSYNEQFF
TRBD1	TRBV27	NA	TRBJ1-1	TGTGCCAGCAGTATCCTCGGGACAGGGGGGAGTACTGAAGCTTTCTTT	CASSILGTGGSTEAFF
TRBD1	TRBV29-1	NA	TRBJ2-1	TGCAGCGTTGAAGCGACAGGGGGTTTTGGGAATGAGCAGTTCTTC	CSVEATGGFGNEQFF
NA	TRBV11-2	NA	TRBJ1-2	TGTGCCAGCAGCGGACTCCGGGACTCAGAGGGCTACACCTTC	CASSGLRDSEGYTF
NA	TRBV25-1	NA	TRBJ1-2	TGTGCCAGCAGTGAGGAACAGATTTATGGCTACACCTTC	CASSEEQIYGYTF
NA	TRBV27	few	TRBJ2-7	TGTGCCAGCAGTTTTAGAGGAGAGTCCTACGAGCAGTACTTC	CASSFRGESYEQYF
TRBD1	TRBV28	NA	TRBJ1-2	TGTGCCAGCAGTTTGAGGAGGGGGCGTAAGGATGGCTACACCTTC	CASSLRRGRKDGYTF
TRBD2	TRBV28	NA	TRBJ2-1	TGTGCCACCGGACTAGCGGGAGCCGGTCGGCTTGAGCAGTTCTTC	CATGLAGAGRLEQFF
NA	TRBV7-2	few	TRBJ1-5	TGTGCCAGCAGCTCGGAAAATCCAGGGATCAATCAGCCCCAGCATTTT	CASSSENPGINQPQHF
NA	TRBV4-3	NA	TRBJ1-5	TGCGCCAGCAGCCAAGATCTGGGGGGTAGGGGCAATCAGCCCCAGCATTTT	CASSQDLGGRGNQPQHF
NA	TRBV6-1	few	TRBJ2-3	TGTGCCAGCACGCCGGGAGCGGCAGATACGCAGTATTTT	CASTPGAADTQYF
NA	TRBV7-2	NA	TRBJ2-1	TGTGCCAGCAGCCCGGGACACCTCTACAATGAGCAGTTCTTC	CASSPGHLYNEQFF
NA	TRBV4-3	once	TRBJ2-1	TGCGCCAGCAGCCAACTTCCCGGGGTCCGCGAGCAGTTCTTC	CASSQLPGVREQFF
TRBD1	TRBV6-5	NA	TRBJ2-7	TGTGCCAGCAGTTACGGCCAGGGGGCCGACTACGAGCAGTACTTC	CASSYGQGADYEQYF
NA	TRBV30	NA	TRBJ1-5	TGTGCCTGGAGTGTGGGCAGGTATCAGCCCCAGCATTTT	CAWSVGRYQPQHF
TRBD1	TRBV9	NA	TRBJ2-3	TGTGCCAGCAGCGCCCGCCGGGACAGGGGTCGACTGGATACGCAGTATTTT	CASSARRDRGRLDTQYF
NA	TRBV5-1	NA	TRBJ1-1	TGCGCCAGCAGCTCGCGGGGGGCTGAAGCTTTCTTT	CASSSRGAEAFF
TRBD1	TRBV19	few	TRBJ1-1	TGTGCCAGTAGTACCCAGACAGGGCTGGAAGCTTTCTTT	CASSTQTGLEAFF
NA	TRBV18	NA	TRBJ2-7	TGTGCCAGCTCACCCCCAGGCCGCGAGCAGTACTTC	CASSPPGREQYF
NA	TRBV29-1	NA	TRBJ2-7	TGCAGCGTTGAAATAGGCGGAACCTACGAGCAGTACTTC	CSVEIGGTYEQYF
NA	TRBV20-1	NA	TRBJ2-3	TGCAGTGCGTGGGACTCTCCAAATCAGTATTTT	CSAWDSPNQYF
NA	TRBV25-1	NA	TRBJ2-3	TGTGCCAGCCTTAGCGCAAACACAGATACGCAGTATTTT	CASLSANTDTQYF
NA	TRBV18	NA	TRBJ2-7	TGTGCCAGCTCCCCTCAGGGGAAGAACGAGCAGTACTTC	CASSPQGKNEQYF
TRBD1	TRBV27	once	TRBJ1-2	TGTGCCAGCAGGCACGACAGGGGGGGCTACACCTTC	CASRHDRGGYTF
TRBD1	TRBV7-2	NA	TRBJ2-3	TGTGCCAGCAGCTCCGAGACAGGGGGCCCCACAGATACGCAGTATTTT	CASSSETGGPTDTQYF
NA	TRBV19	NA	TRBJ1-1	TGTGCCAGTAGTATGTCGGGAGCGAGCACTGAAGCTTTCTTT	CASSMSGASTEAFF